A selection of T cell receptor beta chains follows, all from one sample in a study of vaccination and CD4 T cells after COVID-19. Their antigens remain unidentified. TCRdb called the PCR reads again in MiXCR, with one record for every CDR3 protein. The table records around 13,000 distinct CDR3 sequences, 50% to 55% of them present only once. Sequences were obtained from CD4+ T cells from blood, cultured in vitro. Every receptor here comes from a human donor who had recovered from COVID-19. Both conserved end residues are trimmed from each CDR3. D genes are given only for firm matches. Expanded clones are given a class, and other clones once, few, many or no size at all.

v_gene	abundance	d_gene	j_gene	CDR3aa
TRBV5-1	-	TRBD1	TRBJ1-2	ASRDDRVRDGYT
TRBV6-1	few	-	TRBJ1-2	ASRDNNYGYT
TRBV20-1	-	TRBD1	TRBJ2-7	SARDRVRDRGEQY
TRBV3-1	-	-	TRBJ1-2	ASSQDHSVDYGYT
TRBV19	-	-	TRBJ1-2	ASSTDINYGYT
TRBV6-2/TRBV6-3	few	-	TRBJ2-6	ASSYNSGANVLT
TRBV5-4	-	TRBD1	TRBJ1-6	ASSTRQGWDSPLH
TRBV20-1	-	TRBD1	TRBJ1-3	SASRTGSGNTIY
TRBV7-2	-	-	TRBJ1-4	ASSYGEKLF
TRBV20-1	large	-	TRBJ2-1	SAVRINSYNEQF
TRBV20-1	-	TRBD1	TRBJ2-3	STPFKGASLTDTQY
TRBV12-3/TRBV12-4	-	-	TRBJ2-2	ASSNYGATGELF
TRBV19	-	TRBD2	TRBJ2-3	ASTGTSYADTQY
TRBV29-1	-	TRBD1	TRBJ2-7	SVGGTGTYEQY
TRBV5-5	-	-	TRBJ2-5	ASSFGQETQY
TRBV4-3	-	TRBD1	TRBJ2-1	ASSHGTGDYNEQF
TRBV10-3	-	-	TRBJ1-1	ASRTELMNTEAF
TRBV20-1	few	-	TRBJ1-2	SARDLAGLSYT
TRBV7-2	-	TRBD1	TRBJ1-4	ASRTGTGLFEKLF
TRBV20-1	-	TRBD2	TRBJ2-7	SAREGGRLFGEQY
TRBV4-1	-	-	TRBJ2-5	ASSQVAFLETQH
TRBV20-1	-	-	TRBJ1-2	SAKQGLGYT
TRBV7-2	-	TRBD1	TRBJ2-1	ASSRQGFNNEQF
TRBV29-1	-	-	TRBJ2-5	SVERTVSGTQY
TRBV9	-	-	TRBJ1-1	ASSPPGGRTEAF
TRBV5-1	-	-	TRBJ2-2	ASSSEGGTRLTGELF
TRBV29-1	-	-	TRBJ1-1	SVSRNGQEAF
TRBV7-6	-	-	TRBJ2-3	ASSPNTDTQY
TRBV5-1	-	TRBD1	TRBJ2-6	ASSSRDRGSSGANVLT
TRBV6-1	-	-	TRBJ2-2	ASDTGVETGELF
TRBV20-1	-	-	TRBJ2-7	SAPPPGHSYEQY
TRBV7-9	-	-	TRBJ2-5	ASSSLTDQETQY
TRBV4-2	-	-	TRBJ1-5	ASSQNPGRNQPQH
TRBV7-9	-	-	TRBJ1-1	ASTPGSTGEAF
TRBV6-2/TRBV6-3	-	-	TRBJ2-7	ASSYYRTEIYEQY
TRBV20-1	-	-	TRBJ2-1	SARPGRSVLEQF
TRBV27	few	-	TRBJ2-1	ASSRYSGKSYNEQF
TRBV19	-	TRBD2	TRBJ2-7	ASSAGLAGREQY
TRBV25-1	few	TRBD2	TRBJ2-2	ASSGTSDTGELF
TRBV6-1	-	-	TRBJ1-2	ASSLDPPGVSAWGYT
TRBV4-2	-	-	TRBJ1-2	ASSQEVPKEGGYT
TRBV19	-	-	TRBJ1-1	ATEGRGNTEAF
TRBV27	-	TRBD1	TRBJ2-7	ASSRTGPYEQY
TRBV15	-	-	TRBJ2-5	ATSRPTGVQETQY
TRBV5-1	-	TRBD1	TRBJ1-5	ASSLGDRVQPQH
TRBV6-1	-	TRBD1	TRBJ2-3	ASHTGVGDTQY